Following are 16 T cell receptor beta chains from one sample sequenced in a study of shared clonotypes between healthy human individuals. The method was immunoSEQ multiplex PCR; TCRdb's version includes in-frame clones alone and lacks a portion of them. Of 1 million to 1.2 million clones in the sample, approximately 80% were seen once. Sequenced sample: memory CD4+ T cells from PBMCs. Documented subset: CD45RA-negative fraction. These receptor sequences come from a man younger than 35 in good health. Some clones in this sample may be carry-over from other donors' samples.

V is TRBV5-1 and J is TRBJ1-4; D is unclear. This CDR3 spans 15 amino acids. Germline V gene lookup returns CDR1 SGHRS and CDR2 YFSETQ. Trimming took 1 base from V and 8 from J, leaving 15 bases between them. The CDR3 region is CASSLHRPGEEKLFF. For the CDR3, the DNA is TGCGCCAGCAGCTTGCATCGACCGGGTGAGGAAAAACTGTTTTTT.

Written as DNA, the CDR3 is TGTGCCAGCAGTTCGACAAGATCTGGAAACACCATATATTTT. This sequence encodes CASSSTRSGNTIYF. This chain connects TRBV28 to TRBJ1-3; no reliable D call. The V gene's germline CDR1 is MDHEN and CDR2 SYDVKM. This CDR3 comprises 14 residues. V lost 4 bases and J lost 1, with 8 bases in between.

The CDR3 DNA sequence: TGCGCCAGCAGCCAAGATATGGTTTACAATCAGCCCCAGCATTTT. It is translated as CASSQDMVYNQPQHF. The genes are TRBV4-1 and TRBJ1-5; D not certain. The CDR3 consists of 15 residues. V lost 0 bases and J lost 3, with 9 bases in between. CDR1 and CDR2 from the germline V gene are MGHRA and YSYEKL.

This clone has a handful of counts. The same CDR3 is also encoded by other DNA sequences in this sample. V and J are TRBV5-1 and TRBJ2-5, with D unresolved. This CDR3 is built from 14 residues. V was pared by 2 bases and J by 2 bases, with 10 bases between. The germline gives CDR1 SGHRS, CDR2 YFSETQ. In DNA, the CDR3 is TGCGCCAGCAGCTTTGGAACCCCTCAAGAGACCCAGTACTTC. Its translation is CASSFGTPQETQYF.

The chain has TRBV20-1 and TRBJ1-2; D is undetermined. Germline CDR1 and CDR2: DFQATT and SNEGSKA (reference sequence). The CDR3 totals 11 residues. Here the CDR3 reads CSISSNYGYTF. The DNA for the CDR3 is TGCAGCATCAGCTCTAACTATGGCTACACCTTC.

The chain is built from TRBV29-1 and TRBJ2-3; 13 nucleotides align to TRBD2. The CDR3 length is 15 residues. Looked up from germline, CDR1 is SQVTM and CDR2 is ANQGSEA. The V gene end was trimmed by 8 bases and the J gene end by 5 bases; junction bases not matched to a gene: 10. DNA of the CDR3: TGCAGCATTTGGACTAGCGGGAGCCATAGAGATACGCAGTATTTT. It translates to CSIWTSGSHRDTQYF.

The V and J genes are TRBV15 and TRBJ2-2; no definite D call. Trimming took 1 base from V and 1 from J, leaving 10 bases between them. The germline V gene encodes CDR1 LNHNV and CDR2 YYDKDF (reference sequence). The CDR3 covers 16 residues. In nucleotides, the CDR3 is TGTGCCACCAGCAGAGCCAGGACGATGAACACCGGGGAGCTGTTTTTT. This sequence encodes CATSRARTMNTGELFF.

J is TRBJ2-2 and V is TRBV27; 9 bases are shared with TRBD2. Per the germline V gene, CDR1 is MNHEY and CDR2 is SMNVEV (reference sequence). The CDR3 has 16 residues. V was clipped by 1 base and J by 5 bases; unmatched bases: 5. The CDR3 loop reads CASSLWASGKTGELFF. CDR3 bases: TGTGCCAGCAGTTTATGGGCTAGCGGGAAGACCGGGGAGCTGTTTTTT.

Remarks on this clone: Additional DNA sequences in this sample encode the identical CDR3. CDR3 amino acids: CASSPQGEKLFF. DNA for the CDR3: TGCGCCAGCAGCCCACAGGGGGAGAAACTGTTTTTT. The rearrangement links TRBV5-1 to TRBJ1-4; 8 nucleotides match TRBD1. V was clipped by 4 bases and J by 11 bases; unmatched bases: 4. From germline, CDR1 is SGHRS and CDR2 YFSETQ. This CDR3 is 12 amino acids long.

The chain couples TRBV19 to TRBJ2-2; D possibly corresponds to TRBD2 (6 bases). Trimming pared 5 bases from V and 13 bases from J, leaving 11 bases between. CDR1 and CDR2 from the germline V gene are LNHDA and SQIVND (reference sequence). The CDR3 runs 11 residues. The CDR3 loop is CASSRREVLFF. The CDR3, as DNA: TGTGCCAGTAGTCGGCGGGAAGTGCTGTTTTTT. The whole variable domain, filled in from reference TRBV19 and TRBJ2-2, reads DGGITQSPKYLFRKEGQNVTLSCEQNLNHDAMYWYRQDPGQGLRLIYYSQIVNDFQKGDIAEGYSVSREKKESFPLTVTSAQKNPTAFYLCASSRREVLFFGEGSRLTVL.

Comment on this clone: At one end, the junction sequence differs from germline, possibly due to a read error. The CDR3 sequence: CAISVQAGGYDEQFF. The CDR3 DNA sequence: TGTGCCATCAGCGTGCAAGCGGGGGGATACGATGAGCAGTTCTTC. The rearrangement uses TRBV11-2 and TRBJ2-1; 9 nucleotides agree with TRBD2. Germline values: CDR1 SGHAT, CDR2 FQNNGV. CDR3 length equals 15 residues.

This clone was detected a few times. The chain recombines TRBV18 with TRBJ1-5; D gene unclear. The CDR3 consists of 13 residues. Looked up from germline, CDR1 is KGHSH and CDR2 is LQKENI. Trimming pared 1 base from V and 5 bases from J, leaving 6 bases between. The CDR3 reads CASSPLAHQPQHF. CDR3 DNA: TGTGCCAGCTCACCACTAGCCCATCAGCCCCAGCATTTT.

Comment on this clone: One junction end does not reproduce the germline sequence, and a read error may be involved. The V call is TRBV7-9, the J call TRBJ1-1; no reliable D call. Germline lookup yields CDR1 SEHNR and CDR2 FQNEAQ (reference sequence). This CDR3 is 10 amino acids long. CDR3 region: CASSLAETFF. As DNA, the CDR3 is TGTGCCAGCAGCTTAGCTGAAACTTTCTTT.

This clone was seen a single time. The gene calls are TRBV18 and TRBJ2-7; possible D gene TRBD1, 7 bases. CDR3 length: 19 amino acids. From germline, CDR1 is KGHSH and CDR2 LQKENI. The V end lost 2 bases, the J end lost 2 bases, and 25 bases lay between the germline ends. The CDR3 sequence: CASSPGSRPGQGGTYEQYF. In nucleotides, the CDR3 is TGTGCCAGCTCACCAGGATCCCGTCCAGGGCAGGGGGGAACCTACGAGCAGTACTTC.

The chain recombines TRBV6-6 with TRBJ2-5, with D unclear. The CDR3 runs 13 residues. Between the trimmed V and J ends, which lost 5 bases and 3 bases, there was a span of 10 bases. Germline loops: CDR1 MNHNY, CDR2 SVGAGI (reference sequence). DNA of the CDR3: TGTGCCAGCAGTCCTTTTGGAGAAGAGACCCAGTACTTC. Amino acids: CASSPFGEETQYF.

This chain links TRBV7-9 with TRBJ1-2; no clear D gene. The CDR3 has 12 residues. The V gene lost 7 bases and the J gene lost 2 bases, with 8 bases spanning the gap. Germline V gene lookup returns CDR1 SEHNR and CDR2 FQNEAQ (reference sequence). In DNA form, the CDR3 reads TGTGCCAGCACGAGCGACAACTATGGCTACACCTTC. Encoded protein: CASTSDNYGYTF.